This T cell receptor beta chain was observed in a study of cytomegalovirus exposure and HLA in healthy donors (TCRdb year 2017). About the investigation overall: In an earlier analysis of 587 of the donors, 250 to 300 Gb of sequence data and 100 million or so unique TCR beta sequences from 150 million to 200 million T cells were reported. HLA typing covered class I and class II loci at four-digit resolution. Typing coverage differed by locus: A, B, C, DRB1 and DQB1 were typed in about 620-640 donors, DQA1 in 500 to 550, DPA1 in nearly 610, and DPB1 in roughly 470. A later analysis re-examined previously published TCR beta repertoires from 500 to 700 donors and added high-resolution HLA genotyping to investigate patterns of TCR occurrence. Among 300 to 500 genotyped donors of the cohort, an average of around 240,000 unique TCR beta nucleotide sequences was sequenced per donor, of which roughly 18% were non-productive. Among the roughly 430 genotyped donors, around 81% belonged to the genetic ancestry cluster associated with self-reported Caucasian donors. Donor age, sex, ethnicity and CMV serostatus were compiled together with the repertoire data. To predict cytomegalovirus infection status, the study combined high-throughput TCR immunosequencing, statistical association of individual TCRs with disease status, and machine learning. All discovery cohort repertoires had been generated using a single sequencing platform. The study used immunosequencing to profile the T cell repertoires of hundreds of subjects and linked those repertoires to cytomegalovirus serostatus. A later genetic analysis took genome-wide SNP genotypes for about 65% of the roughly 670 donors and used that subset as a discovery cohort. Along with the approximately 650-subject first cohort, a separate validation cohort of 120 different subjects was used. The aim of the study was to test whether cataloging public T cell receptors could identify signatures of past pathogen exposure. In an earlier analysis of a few hundred of the donors, high-throughput TCR beta sequencing was used to judge whether each TCR beta V gene segment behaved as functional or pseudogenic. Roughly 5 DR-DQ haplotypes were handled as single units for association and clustering because linkage in the cohort was strong. In the later analysis, no new phenotypic data were used to find candidate immune exposures; instead, reliance was placed on TCR beta sequences and their occurrence across donors. An early release that covered approximately 600 HLA-typed donors contained approximately 300 gigabases of sequencing data and approximately 85 million unique TCR sequences.

The cohort was made up of roughly 670 healthy bone marrow donors. Cohort members were all nominally healthy when sampled, although unrecorded immune exposures were likely present. The donor tested CMV seropositive and was one of the 289 seropositive cohort members. Each donor provided a peripheral blood sample, and peripheral blood mononuclear cells were used for TCR beta sequencing. The Qiagen DNeasy Blood Extraction Kit was used to extract genomic DNA from the blood cell samples. Libraries came from the immunoSEQ multiplex PCR assay. The multiplex PCR relied on a mix of 60 forward primers for TCR Vbeta segments and 13 reverse primers for TCR Jbeta segments. The CDR3 region of rearranged TCR beta genes was amplified from genomic DNA with a multiplex PCR assay. The amplified TCR beta libraries were sequenced on the Illumina HiSeq System as 87-base-pair reads. In the authors' own workflow: A later analysis counted about 80 million unique TCR beta chains across the 550 to 750 repertoires, and about 10 million of these chains were shared by at least two donors. Raw reads were error-corrected and collapsed into unique sequences with a nearest-neighbor algorithm that merged closely related sequences to remove PCR and sequencing errors. Alignment of CDR3 sequences to IMGT reference sequences was used to assign V, D and J gene segments. For a sequence to be retained, a match of at least six nucleotides to both a V gene segment and a J gene segment was required. A rearrangement counted as productive if the CDR3 had no stop codons and remained in frame with V and J, and every other rearrangement counted as non-productive. Following IMGT convention, CDR3 was defined as the stretch from the second conserved V-encoded cysteine to the conserved J-encoded phenylalanine. Sequences without an unambiguous match to a single V gene segment were excluded from the earlier analysis of about 600 of the donors. In an earlier analysis of 450 to 700 of the donors, V segments were called functional above 56.7% productive rearrangements and were called segregating when the between-donor standard deviation exceeded 5%. To diagnose cytomegalovirus status from the catalog of TCR beta chain sequences, a statistical classification framework was built. In a later analysis, V and J genes were assigned by comparing TCR nucleotide sequences against IMGT/GENE-DB human TR gene sequences. In a later analysis, CDR3 sequences and most-parsimonious VDJ recombination scenarios were assigned using the TCRdist pipeline. In a later analysis, each TCR beta chain was defined by its CDR3 amino acid sequence together with its V-gene family, and reads without a unique V-gene family were excluded. To address suspected cross-contamination and a sequencing artifact, a later analysis removed roughly 640 highly shared, low-generation-probability nucleotide sequences. For each public chain, a later analysis derived a clonal expansion index from normalized ranks of inferred template counts within each repertoire. Generation probabilities in a later analysis came from a VDJ recombination model fitted to out-of-frame rearrangements, and those results were checked against IGoR. In a later analysis, TCR-TCR, TCR-HLA and TCR-CMV co-occurrence was scored with hypergeometric tests, and a repertoire-size bias correction was applied to TCR pairs. A later analysis estimated false discovery rates by permuting HLA or CMV assignments 20 times. In a later analysis, co-occurring TCRs were grouped using DBSCAN, and TCRdist sequence similarity was added for clustering within HLA-allele-positive subsets. Repertoires with fewer than 30,000 or more than 120,000 public chains, plus five repertoires with anomalous nucleotide sharing, were excluded from co-occurrence clustering. TCRdb took this table from immuneACCESS and kept in-frame rearrangements with V and J called. Such tables lack part of the clones; where checked against another copy, unresolved V genes explain under half of the gap, and the rest is unexplained. D and trimming were read from the DNA, whereas the V and J calls and clone size are those reported in that table. Recorded for this sample are 65,000 to 90,000 clones; under 85% of them occurred a single time. Jointly, the top ten make up over 7% of the sample.

Trimming removed 2 bases from V and 4 bases from J; the gene matches leave 16 bases unexplained. The CDR3 contains 18 residues, cysteine and phenylalanine counted. Of all the DNA, just the CDR3 is kept, 54 bases in frame from base 1. The germline V gene supplies CDR1 SGHRS and CDR2 YFSETQ. Overall results and qualifications from the work: In a later genetic analysis, a missense DCLRE1C variant was associated with V-gene and J-gene trimming of TCR beta chains, and the association was replicated in an independent cohort. A group of highly shared sequence variants was considered likely to be a technical artifact of the sequencing pipeline. The classifier was reported to diagnose cytomegalovirus status with high specificity and sensitivity in both the original cohort and the validation cohort. Correlated functional status among segregating V segments might be attributable to linkage disequilibrium, but an unknown experimental factor could not be ruled out. A few of the identified cytomegalovirus-associated TCR beta chains were confirmed in vitro to be specific for cytomegalovirus antigens. A further reported finding was that TCR beta sequences accurately predicted the HLA-A and HLA-B alleles for most subjects in the first cohort. A later analysis found that TCR association rates varied across HLA loci, with DRB1 alleles showing the most associated TCRs and HLA-C alleles the fewest. The cohort was sequenced for TCR beta chains only, and without alpha or paired-chain data the features that could be detected were limited. A total of 150 to 200 TCR beta chains were listed by the study as associated with cytomegalovirus. In a later analysis, most CMV-associated TCR beta chains were found to appear HLA-restricted, with HLA associations seemingly driven largely by CMV exposure. HLA typing was unavailable for some donors at each locus, so association tests used only the typed subset. In a later analysis, HLA-associated TCR beta chains were found to be more clonally expanded and to have lower generation probabilities than equally common non-associated chains. The only immune exposure information available for the cohort was CMV serostatus. The earlier analysis of almost 600 of the donors excluded approximately 15 rarely observed V segments, including chromosome 9 orphons, because counts were too low. Some IMGT-functional V segments, including TRBV6-2 and TRBV6-3, could not be told apart with the 87-base-pair reads, so those segments were excluded. The authors suggested that the approach could potentially be extended to other disease states and immunological phenotypes. A later analysis reported that several top co-occurrence clusters appeared linked to parvovirus B19, influenza, CMV and Epstein-Barr virus. Compared with the approximately 710-donor mean, donors in an Asian-associated ancestry cluster had fewer N-insertions in productive TCRs, according to a later genetic analysis. The presence/absence analyses assumed that sequencing depth was roughly uniform across donors, and that assumption may not be true. At a false discovery rate of 0.05, a later analysis linked fewer than 20,000 TCR beta sequences to specific HLA alleles. When HLA alleles, especially DR and DQ, strongly co-occurred, TCR associations were difficult to assign to individual alleles. Most TCR sequences were observed very rarely across donors, whereas some public TCRs were present in many individuals. In an earlier analysis of 587 of the donors, most TCR beta V segments appeared in productive rearrangements about 87% or about 30% of the time, broadly matching IMGT annotations.

This clone was observed a handful of times. Its recognized antigen is unknown. Per-nucleotide qualities are absent, and no much larger clonotype sits a single base away. The sample taken for sequencing was PBMCs. This sequence was found in a woman in her thirties or forties in good health and CMV-seropositive. The chain is assembled from TRBV5-1 and TRBJ2-7, and TRBD1 aligns with 9 junction nucleotides. The CDR3 reads as follows: CASSFGGDGTGIGYEQYF. The DNA is as follows: TGCGCCAGCAGCTTCGGGGGTGACGGGACAGGGATAGGGTACGAGCAGTACTTC.